This T cell receptor (beta chain) derives from a study of T cell repertoires in cytomegalovirus infection. Study context: Indications of both CMV infection and matching HLA type were provided by public TCR beta signatures. Regarding the study as a whole: Cumulative frequency (of public TCR beta family members) identified carriers of CMV plus the relevant HLA. In two of eight donors, the top clonotype was HLA-C-restricted CMV-specific.

One entry per CDR3 protein, called by TCRdb with MiXCR from the reads. Of roughly 600,000 distinct CDR3 sequences detected, about 24% appear once; the ten largest clones hold 7.5% to 9%. Germline assignment: CDR1 SGHRS and CDR2 YFSETQ. The V end lost 0 bases, the J end lost 0 bases, and 10 bases lay between the germline ends. The CDR3 spans 16 residues. In regard to this clonotype: Its antigen is still unknown.

The chain carries TRBV5-1 and TRBJ1-5; D gene uncertain. This TCR came from a human donor in good health (CMV status not recorded). Some clones in this sample may be carry-over from other donors' samples. Sequenced sample: CD8+ T cells from PBMCs. The CDR3 sequence is CASSLDWADSNQPQHF. The CDR3 nucleotides are TGCGCCAGCAGCTTGGATTGGGCCGATAGCAATCAGCCCCAGCATTTT.